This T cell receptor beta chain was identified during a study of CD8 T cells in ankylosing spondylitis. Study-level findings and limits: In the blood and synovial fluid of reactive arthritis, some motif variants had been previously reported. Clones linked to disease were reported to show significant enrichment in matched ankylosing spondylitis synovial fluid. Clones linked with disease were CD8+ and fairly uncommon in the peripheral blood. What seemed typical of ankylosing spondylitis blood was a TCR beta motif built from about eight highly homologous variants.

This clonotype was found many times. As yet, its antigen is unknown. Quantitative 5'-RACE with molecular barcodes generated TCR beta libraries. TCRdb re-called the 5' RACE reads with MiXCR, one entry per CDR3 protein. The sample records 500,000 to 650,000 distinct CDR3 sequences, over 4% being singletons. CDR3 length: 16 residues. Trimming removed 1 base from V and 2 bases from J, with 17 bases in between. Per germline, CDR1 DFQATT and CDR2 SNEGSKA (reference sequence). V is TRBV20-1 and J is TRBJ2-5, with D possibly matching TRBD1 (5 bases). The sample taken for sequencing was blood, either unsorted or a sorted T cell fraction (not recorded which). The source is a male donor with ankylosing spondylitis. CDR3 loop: CSARVFRGSKQETQYF. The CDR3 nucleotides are TGCAGTGCTAGAGTTTTTAGGGGCTCCAAACAAGAGACCCAGTACTTC.